This T cell receptor beta chain was identified during a study of CD8+ T cells in alopecia areata. Remarks on this clone: Its antigen is unidentified.

Regarding the study as a whole: Affected scalp, especially in alopecia totalis/universalis, had a higher clonality than normal scalp did. In scalp, tofacitinib significantly decreased clonality and expanded CD8+ clones among the top 100.

Noted treatment: oral pan-JAK inhibitor, 5-10 mg twice daily. As the sequencing template, cDNA was produced by extracting RNA and reverse transcribing it. Using immunoSEQ multiplex PCR, the repertoire was profiled, and TCRdb retains in-frame clones only, with some absent. This sample has approximately 180,000 clones; about three fifths occur once, and the top ten carry roughly 1.3%. This TCR was recovered from a human donor with alopecia areata. Sequenced material: CD4+ T cells sorted from blood, taken at week 49, from a patient treated with tofacitinib.

The CDR3 loop is CASSPSDGSYEQYF. CDR3 coding DNA: TGTGCCAGCAGCCCATCGGACGGATCCTACGAGCAGTACTTC. J is TRBJ2-7 and V is TRBV9; no firm D call. CDR1 and CDR2 from the germline V gene are SGDLS and YYNGEE. V dropped 4 bases and J dropped 1 base, with 12 bases sitting between them. The CDR3 extends over 14 amino acids.